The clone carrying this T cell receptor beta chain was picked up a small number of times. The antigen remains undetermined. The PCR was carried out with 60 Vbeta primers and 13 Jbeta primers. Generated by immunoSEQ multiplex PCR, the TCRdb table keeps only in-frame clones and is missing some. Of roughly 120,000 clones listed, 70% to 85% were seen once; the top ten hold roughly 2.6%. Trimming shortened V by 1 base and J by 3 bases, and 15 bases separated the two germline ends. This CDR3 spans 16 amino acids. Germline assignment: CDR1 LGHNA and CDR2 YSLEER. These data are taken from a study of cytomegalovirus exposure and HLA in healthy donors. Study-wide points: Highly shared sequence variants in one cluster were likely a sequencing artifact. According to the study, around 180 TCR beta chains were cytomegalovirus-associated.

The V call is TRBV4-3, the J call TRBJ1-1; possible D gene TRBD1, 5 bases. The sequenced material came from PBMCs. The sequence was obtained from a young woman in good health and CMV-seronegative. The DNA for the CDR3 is TGCGCCAGCAGCCAAGTTGCTGGGGGGTCGGACACTGAAGCTTTCTTT. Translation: CASSQVAGGSDTEAFF.